The sample holds one count of the clone carrying this TCR beta chain. Antigen specificity is unknown. Additional DNA sequences in this sample encode the identical CDR3. These data are taken from a study of cytomegalovirus exposure and HLA in healthy donors. Study in general: Of some 400 genotyped donors, 75% to 90% grouped in the Caucasian-associated ancestry cluster.

Study-level points and caveats: The investigators catalogued 150 or so TCR beta chains as cytomegalovirus-associated.

Per the germline V gene, CDR1 is SGHRS and CDR2 is YFSETQ. This CDR3 is built from 14 residues. The ends lost 1 base at V and 2 bases at J; junction bases unmatched: 1. The PCR used 60 Vbeta and 13 Jbeta primers. Here immunoSEQ multiplex PCR was the method, and the copy in TCRdb shows in-frame clones only, minus some. Here the sample spans tens of thousands of clones, just over 65% being singletons. Specimen: PBMCs. The chain employs TRBV5-1 and TRBJ1-1; 8 bases align to TRBD1. This TCR came from a man between 25 and 39 years old in good health and CMV-seronegative. The CDR3 here is CASSLTGGNTEAFF. CDR3 DNA: TGCGCCAGCAGCTTGACAGGGGGAAACACTGAAGCTTTCTTT.